Included here is one T cell receptor (beta chain) sequence, with context. Sequencing used immunoSEQ multiplex PCR; TCRdb keeps in-frame clones, though not all of them. Of approximately 210,000 clones in the sample, about 90% were seen once. The sample is drawn from a study of control samples from healthy donors and cancer patients. Per germline, CDR1 LGHDT and CDR2 YNNKEL (reference sequence). V lost 2 bases and J 9 bases, leaving 11 bases between the germline ends. The CDR3 covers 13 residues. Sequenced material: blood. The sequence derives from a man aged 30 to 39 in good health. This rearrangement joins TRBV3-1 (or the pseudogene TRBV3-2) to TRBJ2-4, with D perhaps matching TRBD1 (6 bases). This chain's CDR3 is CASSQTGMGIQYF. The CDR3 DNA reads as TGTGCCAGCAGCCAAACAGGGATGGGCATTCAGTACTTC.